A selection of T cell receptor beta chains follows, all from one sample in a study of blood T cell repertoires in COVID-19. Here immunoSEQ multiplex PCR was the method, and the copy in TCRdb shows in-frame clones only, minus some. The sample includes some 300,000 clones, 87% of them seen just once. Sequencing used PBMCs or T cells enriched from blood (not recorded which). Receptors originate from a woman younger than 45 who had recovered from COVID-19. Each CDR3 is given with its conserved first and last residue. The order of the fields is V gene, J gene, clone size, D gene, CDR3 protein, CDR3 DNA. A D gene is named only where the DNA matches it firmly. Not all rows give a size; the values are once, few, many and, for expanded clones, a class.

V gene: TRBV28; J gene: TRBJ1-2; clone size: NA; D gene: NA; CDR3 protein: CASKLSTGREGGYTF; CDR3 DNA: TGTGCCAGCAAACTTTCGACAGGACGAGAGGGTGGCTACACCTTC
V gene: TRBV5-1; J gene: TRBJ2-5; clone size: NA; D gene: TRBD2; CDR3 protein: CASSPEAWRGDETQYF; CDR3 DNA: TGCGCCAGCAGCCCCGAGGCGTGGCGGGGGGATGAGACCCAGTACTTC
V gene: TRBV3-1/TRBV3-2; J gene: TRBJ1-6; clone size: NA; D gene: TRBD1; CDR3 protein: CASSRGQALSSYNSPLHF; CDR3 DNA: TGTGCCAGCAGCCGGGGACAGGCATTGAGCTCCTATAATTCACCCCTCCACTTT
V gene: TRBV11-2; J gene: TRBJ1-1; clone size: NA; D gene: TRBD1; CDR3 protein: CASSSQGAPGTEAFF; CDR3 DNA: TGTGCCAGCAGCTCACAGGGGGCGCCGGGCACTGAAGCTTTCTTT
V gene: TRBV19; J gene: TRBJ2-3; clone size: NA; D gene: NA; CDR3 protein: CASSIFPGTDTQYF; CDR3 DNA: TGTGCCAGTAGTATATTCCCCGGCACAGATACGCAGTATTTT
V gene: TRBV5-8; J gene: TRBJ2-2; clone size: NA; D gene: TRBD1; CDR3 protein: CASSLGQGATGELFF; CDR3 DNA: TGTGCCAGCAGCCTAGGACAGGGGGCTACCGGGGAGCTGTTTTTT
V gene: TRBV28; J gene: TRBJ1-5; clone size: few; D gene: TRBD1; CDR3 protein: CASSLPTGGGSSHQPQHF; CDR3 DNA: TGTGCCAGCAGTTTACCGACAGGGGGTGGATCGTCCCATCAGCCCCAGCATTTT
V gene: TRBV9; J gene: TRBJ1-1; clone size: NA; D gene: NA; CDR3 protein: CASSVDRGGGTEAFF; CDR3 DNA: TGTGCCAGCAGCGTAGATCGGGGCGGGGGCACTGAAGCTTTCTTT
V gene: TRBV27; J gene: TRBJ2-2; clone size: NA; D gene: TRBD1; CDR3 protein: CASSYAPDRPGELFF; CDR3 DNA: TGTGCCAGCAGCTACGCCCCGGACAGGCCCGGGGAGCTGTTTTTT
V gene: TRBV7-2; J gene: TRBJ1-4; clone size: NA; D gene: TRBD1; CDR3 protein: CASSAYRGYNEKLFF; CDR3 DNA: TGTGCCAGCAGCGCCTACAGGGGGTATAATGAAAAACTGTTTTTT
V gene: TRBV28; J gene: TRBJ2-7; clone size: NA; D gene: TRBD1; CDR3 protein: CASSLWGNRGPGEQYF; CDR3 DNA: TGTGCCAGCAGTTTATGGGGGAACAGGGGGCCTGGGGAGCAGTACTTC
V gene: TRBV5-4; J gene: TRBJ2-4; clone size: NA; D gene: TRBD1; CDR3 protein: CASSAAAGQGLNIQYF; CDR3 DNA: TGTGCCAGCAGCGCCGCAGCAGGACAGGGACTAAACATTCAGTACTTC
V gene: TRBV27; J gene: TRBJ2-6; clone size: NA; D gene: TRBD1; CDR3 protein: CASRDRVSSGANVLTF; CDR3 DNA: TGTGCCAGCAGGGACAGGGTCAGCTCTGGGGCCAACGTCCTGACTTTC
V gene: TRBV28; J gene: TRBJ2-3; clone size: NA; D gene: TRBD2; CDR3 protein: CASSPLRAGGTDTQYF; CDR3 DNA: TGTGCCAGCAGTCCTCTTCGAGCGGGGGGTACAGATACGCAGTATTTT
V gene: TRBV6-2/TRBV6-3; J gene: TRBJ1-1; clone size: NA; D gene: NA; CDR3 protein: CASSFDSTEAFF; CDR3 DNA: TGTGCCAGCAGTTTCGACAGCACTGAAGCTTTCTTT
V gene: TRBV6-5; J gene: TRBJ1-6; clone size: NA; D gene: NA; CDR3 protein: CASSYSGGGTLHF; CDR3 DNA: TGTGCCAGCAGTTACTCGGGCGGCGGGACCCTCCACTTT
V gene: TRBV2; J gene: TRBJ1-2; clone size: NA; D gene: NA; CDR3 protein: CASSEESGWWGYTF; CDR3 DNA: TGTGCCAGCAGTGAAGAGTCAGGGTGGTGGGGCTACACCTTC
V gene: TRBV18; J gene: TRBJ1-4; clone size: NA; D gene: TRBD1; CDR3 protein: CASSPRQGRGEKLFF; CDR3 DNA: TGTGCCAGCTCACCCCGACAGGGGCGGGGTGAAAAACTGTTTTTT
V gene: TRBV5-5; J gene: TRBJ2-7; clone size: NA; D gene: NA; CDR3 protein: CASSLETGRGYEQYF; CDR3 DNA: TGTGCCAGCAGCTTGGAGACCGGACGGGGCTACGAGCAGTACTTC
V gene: TRBV7-6; J gene: TRBJ1-1; clone size: few; D gene: TRBD1; CDR3 protein: CASSPATGANTEAFF; CDR3 DNA: TGTGCCAGCAGCCCAGCGACAGGGGCCAACACTGAAGCTTTCTTT
V gene: TRBV7-7; J gene: TRBJ2-5; clone size: NA; D gene: TRBD2; CDR3 protein: CASSRTSGPQETQYF; CDR3 DNA: TGTGCCAGCAGCCGGACTAGCGGACCACAAGAGACCCAGTACTTC
V gene: TRBV6-5; J gene: TRBJ2-5; clone size: NA; D gene: NA; CDR3 protein: CASKGGASETQYF; CDR3 DNA: TGTGCCAGCAAAGGAGGGGCGTCAGAGACCCAGTACTTC
V gene: TRBV19; J gene: TRBJ1-6; clone size: NA; D gene: NA; CDR3 protein: CASKWQNNSPLHF; CDR3 DNA: TGTGCCAGCAAGTGGCAGAATAATTCACCCCTCCACTTT
V gene: TRBV3-1/TRBV3-2; J gene: TRBJ1-2; clone size: NA; D gene: TRBD1; CDR3 protein: CASSQGGGTGANYGYTF; CDR3 DNA: TGTGCCAGCAGCCAAGGCGGCGGGACAGGGGCTAACTATGGCTACACCTTC
V gene: TRBV11-3; J gene: TRBJ2-7; clone size: once; D gene: TRBD2; CDR3 protein: CASSLGTSYEQYF; CDR3 DNA: TGTGCCAGCAGCTTAGGGACTAGCTACGAGCAGTACTTC
V gene: TRBV7-6; J gene: TRBJ2-3; clone size: NA; D gene: TRBD2; CDR3 protein: CASSLGVAGEDTQYF; CDR3 DNA: TGTGCCAGCAGCTTAGGGGTAGCGGGGGAAGATACGCAGTATTTT
V gene: TRBV15; J gene: TRBJ1-2; clone size: NA; D gene: NA; CDR3 protein: CATSVGDYSNYGYTF; CDR3 DNA: TGTGCCACCAGCGTCGGGGACTACTCAAACTATGGCTACACCTTC
V gene: TRBV27; J gene: TRBJ2-7; clone size: NA; D gene: TRBD1; CDR3 protein: CASSLWGQGLGEQYF; CDR3 DNA: TGTGCCAGCAGTTTATGGGGACAGGGGTTGGGGGAGCAGTACTTC
V gene: TRBV4-1; J gene: TRBJ1-6; clone size: NA; D gene: TRBD1; CDR3 protein: CASSQPGGLHNSPLHF; CDR3 DNA: TGCGCCAGCAGCCAGCCAGGGGGACTCCATAATTCACCCCTCCACTTT
V gene: TRBV18; J gene: TRBJ1-4; clone size: NA; D gene: NA; CDR3 protein: CASSRDDRLFF; CDR3 DNA: TGTGCCAGCTCACGTGACGACAGGCTGTTTTTT
V gene: TRBV11-2; J gene: TRBJ2-3; clone size: few; D gene: TRBD2; CDR3 protein: CASSATSGGLTDTQYF; CDR3 DNA: TGTGCCAGCAGCGCGACTAGCGGGGGCCTCACAGATACGCAGTATTTT
V gene: TRBV18; J gene: TRBJ2-5; clone size: NA; D gene: TRBD2; CDR3 protein: CASSPLGLAPQETQYF; CDR3 DNA: TGTGCCAGCTCACCCCTGGGACTAGCGCCTCAAGAGACCCAGTACTTC
V gene: TRBV10-3; J gene: TRBJ1-3; clone size: NA; D gene: TRBD1; CDR3 protein: CAISDPGQGALRGNTIYF; CDR3 DNA: TGTGCCATCAGTGATCCGGGACAGGGGGCCCTGAGGGGAAACACCATATATTTT
V gene: TRBV3-1/TRBV3-2; J gene: TRBJ2-1; clone size: NA; D gene: NA; CDR3 protein: CASSQDHQAGSFF; CDR3 DNA: TGTGCCAGCAGCCAAGATCACCAGGCGGGGTCGTTCTTC
V gene: TRBV5-1; J gene: TRBJ2-1; clone size: NA; D gene: TRBD2; CDR3 protein: CASSYPSGGAYNEQFF; CDR3 DNA: TGCGCCAGCAGCTATCCTAGCGGGGGGGCTTACAATGAGCAGTTCTTC
V gene: TRBV11-2; J gene: TRBJ1-2; clone size: NA; D gene: TRBD1; CDR3 protein: CASSRDRGYGYTF; CDR3 DNA: TGTGCCAGCAGCCGAGACAGGGGCTATGGCTACACCTTC
V gene: TRBV10-2; J gene: TRBJ2-1; clone size: NA; D gene: TRBD2; CDR3 protein: CASSDGRWGGPHNEQFF; CDR3 DNA: TGCGCCAGCAGTGACGGGCGATGGGGGGGACCACACAATGAGCAGTTCTTC
V gene: TRBV5-1; J gene: TRBJ1-5; clone size: NA; D gene: NA; CDR3 protein: CASSETASNQPQHF; CDR3 DNA: TGCGCCAGCAGCGAGACAGCCAGCAATCAGCCCCAGCATTTT
V gene: TRBV2; J gene: TRBJ1-1; clone size: NA; D gene: NA; CDR3 protein: CARGGQRMNTEAFF; CDR3 DNA: TGTGCCAGAGGTGGTCAGAGGATGAACACTGAAGCTTTCTTT
V gene: TRBV2; J gene: TRBJ1-4; clone size: NA; D gene: NA; CDR3 protein: CASSEFAVANEKLFF; CDR3 DNA: TGTGCCAGCAGTGAATTTGCGGTAGCTAATGAAAAACTGTTTTTT